The rows below give T cell receptor beta chains drawn from one sample of a study of blood T cells in healthy people across ages. TCRdb re-called the 5' RACE reads through MiXCR, storing one row per CDR3 protein. The repertoire includes approximately 790,000 distinct CDR3 sequences, approximately 65% of them detected once, and roughly 25% sits in the top ten. Sequencing was performed on blood. These receptors originate from a man aged 25-40 years in good health. Each CDR3 is given with its conserved first and last residue. D genes are given only for firm matches. Not all rows give a size; the values are once, few, many and, for expanded clones, a class.

j_call v_call clone_size d_call cdr3_aa cdr3_nt
TRBJ1-2 TRBV5-1 NA NA CASSPQDANYGYTF TGCGCCAGCAGCCCACAGGACGCTAACTATGGCTACACCTTC
TRBJ1-4 TRBV6-6 once NA CASHGGGEKLFF TGTGCCAGCCACGGAGGGGGTGAAAAACTGTTTTTT
TRBJ2-7 TRBV20-1 NA NA CSASDNRGSYEQYF TGCAGTGCTAGTGACAACCGGGGCTCCTACGAGCAGTACTTC
TRBJ2-7 TRBV28 NA NA CASSFECEQYF TGTGCCAGCAGTTTCGAATGCGAGCAGTACTTC
TRBJ2-7 TRBV12-3/TRBV12-4 NA TRBD1 CASSFGNGPGQGSYEQYF TGTGCCAGCAGTTTTGGGAATGGCCCGGGACAGGGGTCCTACGAGCAGTACTTC
TRBJ2-5 TRBV25-1 NA NA CASSEFRNLNNEQYF TGTGCCAGCAGTGAATTCCGGAATTTGAACAATGAGCAGTACTTC
TRBJ2-5 TRBV20-1 NA NA CSASGTGTETQYF TGCAGTGCTAGTGGTACAGGGACAGAGACCCAGTACTTC
TRBJ2-7 TRBV10-3 NA NA CAIRKTTLSVRGDSYEQYF TGTGCCATCAGGAAAACGACCCTGTCCGTGAGGGGTGACTCCTACGAGCAGTACTTC
TRBJ1-6 TRBV5-1 NA NA CASSSTGHPNSPLHF TGCGCCAGCAGCTCTACGGGACATCCGAATTCACCCCTCCACTTT
TRBJ2-1 TRBV20-1 NA NA CSARTLSEQFF TGCAGTGCTAGGACACTGTCTGAGCAGTTCTTC
TRBJ1-4 TRBV5-1 once NA CASSLAQTVATNEKLFF TGCGCCAGCAGCTTGGCCCAGACGGTTGCAACTAATGAAAAACTGTTTTTT
TRBJ2-7 TRBV29-1 NA TRBD2 CSVAGLVAGAYEQYF TGCAGCGTAGCGGGGCTGGTAGCGGGGGCCTACGAGCAGTACTTC
TRBJ2-6 TRBV5-5 NA NA CASSTDNFSGANVLTF TGTGCCAGCAGCACCGATAACTTCTCTGGGGCCAACGTCCTGACTTTC
TRBJ1-2 TRBV7-2 NA NA CASSPRAAGNYGYTF TGTGCCAGCAGCCCCCGGGCAGCAGGGAACTATGGCTACACCTTC
TRBJ2-1 TRBV9 NA NA CASSVEGNNYNEQFF TGTGCCAGCAGCGTAGAAGGGAACAACTACAATGAGCAGTTCTTC
TRBJ1-1 TRBV6-2/TRBV6-3 NA NA CASSWGYPEAFF TGTGCCAGCAGTTGGGGGTATCCTGAAGCTTTCTTT
TRBJ2-5 TRBV11-2 NA NA CASSSAAPQETQYF TGTGCCAGCAGCTCCGCGGCCCCTCAAGAGACCCAGTACTTC
TRBJ2-1 TRBV12-3/TRBV12-4 NA NA CASGGRGLLGAYNEQFF TGCGCCAGCGGCGGGCGGGGCTTACTAGGGGCCTACAATGAGCAGTTCTTC